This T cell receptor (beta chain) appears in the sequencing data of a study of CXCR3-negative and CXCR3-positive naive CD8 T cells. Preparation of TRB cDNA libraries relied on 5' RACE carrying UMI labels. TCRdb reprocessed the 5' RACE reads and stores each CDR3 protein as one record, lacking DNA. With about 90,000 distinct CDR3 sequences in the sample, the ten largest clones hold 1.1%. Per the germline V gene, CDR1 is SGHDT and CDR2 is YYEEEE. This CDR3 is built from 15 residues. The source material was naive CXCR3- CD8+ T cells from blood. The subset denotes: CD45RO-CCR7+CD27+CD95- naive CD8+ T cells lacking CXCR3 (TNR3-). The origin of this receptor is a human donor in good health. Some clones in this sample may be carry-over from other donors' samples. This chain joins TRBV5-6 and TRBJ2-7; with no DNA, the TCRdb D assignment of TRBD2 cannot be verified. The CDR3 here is CASSFDSPLSEEQYF. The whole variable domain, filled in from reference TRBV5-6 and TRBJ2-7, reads DAGVTQSPTHLIKTRGQQVTLRCSPKSGHDTVSWYQQALGQGPQFIFQYYEEEERQRGNFPDRFSGHQFPNYSSELNVNALLLGDSALYLCASSFDSPLSEEQYFGPGTRLTVT.